This paragraph reports one TCR beta chain. In the authors' methods: Estimation of nucleated cell counts relied on the amplification of reference gene primers. The method was immunoSEQ multiplex PCR; TCRdb's version includes in-frame clones alone and lacks a portion of them. The V and J calls and clone size are taken from that table; D and trimming were inferred from the DNA. Altogether about 260,000 clones are present, 88% being singletons, with the ten largest covering 0.7%. These data are taken from a study of blood T cell repertoires in COVID-19. In the study overall: Spain, Italy and the United States supplied samples that represented acute and convalescent COVID-19.

The sequenced material came from peripheral blood. The TCR was taken from a human donor in a cohort sampled during active COVID-19.

The CDR3 region is CSARGNGTQYF. CDR3 nucleotide sequence: TGCAGCGCGAGGGGGAACGGGACCCAGTACTTC. V gene TRBV29-1 combines with J gene TRBJ2-5, with D maybe TRBD1 (6 bases). With 7 bases removed from V and 7 bases from J, the gap between germline ends came to 13 bases. This CDR3 has 11 residues. Germline values: CDR1 SQVTM, CDR2 ANQGSEA. Combining the CDR3 with reference TRBV29-1 and TRBJ2-5 gives the whole variable domain SAVISQKPSRDICQRGTSLTIQCQVDSQVTMMFWYRQQPGQSLTLIATANQGSEATYESGFVIDKFPISRPNLTFSTLTVSNMSPEDSSIYLCSARGNGTQYFGPGTRLLVL.